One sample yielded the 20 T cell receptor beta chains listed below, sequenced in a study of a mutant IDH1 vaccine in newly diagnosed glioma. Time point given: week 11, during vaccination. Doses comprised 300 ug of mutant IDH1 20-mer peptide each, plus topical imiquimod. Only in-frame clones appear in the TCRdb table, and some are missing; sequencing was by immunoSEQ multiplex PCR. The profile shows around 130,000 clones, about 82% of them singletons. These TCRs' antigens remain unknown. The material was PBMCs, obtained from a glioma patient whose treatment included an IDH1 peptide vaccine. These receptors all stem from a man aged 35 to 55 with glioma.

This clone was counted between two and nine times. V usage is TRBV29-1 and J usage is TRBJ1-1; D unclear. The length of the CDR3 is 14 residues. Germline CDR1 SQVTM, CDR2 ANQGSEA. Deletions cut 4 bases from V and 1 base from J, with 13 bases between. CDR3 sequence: CSVVEARGNTEAFF. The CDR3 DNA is TGCAGCGTTGTAGAGGCTCGGGGGAACACTGAAGCTTTCTTT.

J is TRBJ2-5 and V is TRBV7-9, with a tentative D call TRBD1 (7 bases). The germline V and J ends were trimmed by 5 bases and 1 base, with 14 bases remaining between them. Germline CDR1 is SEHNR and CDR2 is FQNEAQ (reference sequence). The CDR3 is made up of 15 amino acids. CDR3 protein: CASSPGGLPQETQYF. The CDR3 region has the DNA TGTGCCAGCAGCCCAGGGGGACTTCCCCAAGAGACCCAGTACTTC.

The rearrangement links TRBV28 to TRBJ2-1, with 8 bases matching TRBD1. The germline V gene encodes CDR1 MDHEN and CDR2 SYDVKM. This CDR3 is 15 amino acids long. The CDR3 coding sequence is TGTGTTACACAGGGGGGCCCGAGTGTCTACAATGAGCAGTTCTTC. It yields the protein CVTQGGPSVYNEQFF. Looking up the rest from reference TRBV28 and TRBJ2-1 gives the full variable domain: DVKVTQSSRYLVKRTGEKVFLECVQDMDHENMFWYRQDPGLGLRLIYFSYDVKMKEKGDIPEGYSVSREKKERFSLILESASTNQTSMYLCVTQGGPSVYNEQFFGPGTRLTVL.

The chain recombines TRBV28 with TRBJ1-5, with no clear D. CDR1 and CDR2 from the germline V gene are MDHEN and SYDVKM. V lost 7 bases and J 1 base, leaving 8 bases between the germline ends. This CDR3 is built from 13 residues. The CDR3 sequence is CASTPTSNQPQHF. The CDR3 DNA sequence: TGTGCCAGCACCCCGACCAGCAATCAGCCCCAGCATTTT.

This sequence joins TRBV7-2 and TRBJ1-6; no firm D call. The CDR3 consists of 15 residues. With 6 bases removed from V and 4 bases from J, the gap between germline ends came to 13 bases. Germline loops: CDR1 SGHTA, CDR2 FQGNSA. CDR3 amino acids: CASRTDSGYNSPLHF. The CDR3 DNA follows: TGTGCCAGCAGGACGGACTCGGGGTATAATTCACCCCTCCACTTT.

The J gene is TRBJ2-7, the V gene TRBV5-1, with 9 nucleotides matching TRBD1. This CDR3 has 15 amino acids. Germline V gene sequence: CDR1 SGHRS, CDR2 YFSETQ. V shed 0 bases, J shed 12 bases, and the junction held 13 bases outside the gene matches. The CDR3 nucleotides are TGCGCCAGCAGCTTGGGGGACAGGGCTTTAGGGGTGCGGTACTTC. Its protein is CASSLGDRALGVRYF.

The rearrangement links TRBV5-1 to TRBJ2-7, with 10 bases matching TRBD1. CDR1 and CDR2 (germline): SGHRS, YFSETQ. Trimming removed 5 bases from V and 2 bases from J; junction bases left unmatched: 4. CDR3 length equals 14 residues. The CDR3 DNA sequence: TGCGCCAGCAGAGCCGGGACAGGGGCCTACGAGCAGTACTTC. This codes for CASRAGTGAYEQYF.

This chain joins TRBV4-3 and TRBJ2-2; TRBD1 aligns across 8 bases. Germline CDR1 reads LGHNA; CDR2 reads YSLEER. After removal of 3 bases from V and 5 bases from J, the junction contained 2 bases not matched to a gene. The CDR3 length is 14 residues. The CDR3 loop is CASSQDRATGELFF. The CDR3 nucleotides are TGCGCCAGCAGCCAGGACAGGGCTACCGGGGAGCTGTTTTTT.

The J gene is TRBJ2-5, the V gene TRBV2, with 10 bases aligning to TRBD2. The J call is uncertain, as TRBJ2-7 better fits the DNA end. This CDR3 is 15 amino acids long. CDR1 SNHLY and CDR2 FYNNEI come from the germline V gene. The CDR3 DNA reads TGTGCCAGCAGTGCCTTACTAGCGGGAACCTACGAGCAGTACTTC. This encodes CASSALLAGTYEQYF.

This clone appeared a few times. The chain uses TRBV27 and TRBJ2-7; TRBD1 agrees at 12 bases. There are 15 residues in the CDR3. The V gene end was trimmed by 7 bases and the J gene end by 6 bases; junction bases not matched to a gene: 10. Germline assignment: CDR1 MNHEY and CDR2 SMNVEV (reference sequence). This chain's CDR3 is CASTYPGTGGGEQYF. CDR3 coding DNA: TGTGCCAGCACCTACCCCGGGACAGGGGGCGGCGAGCAGTACTTC.

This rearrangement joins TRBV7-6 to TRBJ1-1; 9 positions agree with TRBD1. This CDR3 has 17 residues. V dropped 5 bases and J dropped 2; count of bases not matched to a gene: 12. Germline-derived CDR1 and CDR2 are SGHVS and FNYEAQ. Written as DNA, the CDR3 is TGTGCCAGCAGCGGATACAGGGGGCGCGGGGATAACACTGAAGCTTTCTTT. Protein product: CASSGYRGRGDNTEAFF.

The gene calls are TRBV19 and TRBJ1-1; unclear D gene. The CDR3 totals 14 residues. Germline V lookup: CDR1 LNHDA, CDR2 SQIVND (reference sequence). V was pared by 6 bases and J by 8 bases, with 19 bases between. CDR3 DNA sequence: TGTGCCAGTAGAGCCCAGCCCCTAATGCCAGAAGCTTTCTTT. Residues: CASRAQPLMPEAFF.

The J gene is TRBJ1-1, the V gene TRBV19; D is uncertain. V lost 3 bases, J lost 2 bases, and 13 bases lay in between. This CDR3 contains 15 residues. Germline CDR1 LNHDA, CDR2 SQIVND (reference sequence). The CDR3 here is CASSMISDFNTEAFF. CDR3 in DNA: TGTGCCAGTAGTATGATTTCAGACTTTAACACTGAAGCTTTCTTT.

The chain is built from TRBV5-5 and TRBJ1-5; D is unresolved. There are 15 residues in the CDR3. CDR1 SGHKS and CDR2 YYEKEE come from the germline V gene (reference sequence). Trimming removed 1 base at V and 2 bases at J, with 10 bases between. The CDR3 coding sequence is TGTGCCAGCAGCTTGCGTGTAATCGGCAATCAGCCCCAGCATTTT. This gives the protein CASSLRVIGNQPQHF.

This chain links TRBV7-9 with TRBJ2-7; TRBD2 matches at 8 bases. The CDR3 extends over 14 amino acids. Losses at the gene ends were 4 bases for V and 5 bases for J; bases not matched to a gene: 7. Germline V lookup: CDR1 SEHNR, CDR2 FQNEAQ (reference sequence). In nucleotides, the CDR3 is TGTGCCAGCAGCTCCCCCCGCGGGAGGAACGAGCAGTACTTC. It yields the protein CASSSPRGRNEQYF.

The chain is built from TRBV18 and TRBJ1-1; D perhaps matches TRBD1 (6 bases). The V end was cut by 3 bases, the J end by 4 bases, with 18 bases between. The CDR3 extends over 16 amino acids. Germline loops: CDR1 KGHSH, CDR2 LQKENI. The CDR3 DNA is TGTGCCAGCTCACCCGCAAGTCCTATAGGGGGCACTGAAGCTTTCTTT. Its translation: CASSPASPIGGTEAFF.

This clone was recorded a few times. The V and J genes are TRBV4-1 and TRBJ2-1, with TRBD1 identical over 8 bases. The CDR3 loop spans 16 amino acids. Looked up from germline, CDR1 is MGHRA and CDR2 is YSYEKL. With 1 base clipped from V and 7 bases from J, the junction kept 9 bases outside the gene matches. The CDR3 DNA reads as TGCGCCAGCAGCCAAGGGGGCAGGGGGCGCGTAAATGAGCAGTTCTTC. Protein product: CASSQGGRGRVNEQFF.

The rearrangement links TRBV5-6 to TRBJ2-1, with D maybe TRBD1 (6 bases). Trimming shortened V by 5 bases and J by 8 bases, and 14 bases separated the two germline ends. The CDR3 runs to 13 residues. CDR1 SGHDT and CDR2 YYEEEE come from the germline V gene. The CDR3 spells CASSPQGVDEQFF. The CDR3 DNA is TGTGCCAGCAGTCCACAGGGTGTGGATGAGCAGTTCTTC.

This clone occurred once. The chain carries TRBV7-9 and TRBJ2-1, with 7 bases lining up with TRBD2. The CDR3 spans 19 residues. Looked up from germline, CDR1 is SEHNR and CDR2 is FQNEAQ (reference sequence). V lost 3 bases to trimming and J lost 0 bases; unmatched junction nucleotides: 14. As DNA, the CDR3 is TGTGCCAGCAGCTTGCCCGGGACTATTGATCCTAGCTCCTACAATGAGCAGTTCTTC. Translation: CASSLPGTIDPSSYNEQFF.

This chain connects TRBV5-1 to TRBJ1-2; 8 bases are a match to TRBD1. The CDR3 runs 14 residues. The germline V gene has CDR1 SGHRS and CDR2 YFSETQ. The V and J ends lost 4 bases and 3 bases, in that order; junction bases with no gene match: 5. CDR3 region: CASSPTGEDYGYTF. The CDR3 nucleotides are TGCGCCAGCAGCCCGACAGGGGAAGACTATGGCTACACCTTC.